The 8 T cell receptor beta chains reported below all come from one sample, sequenced in a study of cytomegalovirus exposure and HLA in healthy donors. PCR employed 60 Vbeta and 13 Jbeta primers. Sequencing was performed with immunoSEQ multiplex PCR; in TCRdb, only in-frame clones are kept and a portion is missing. This sample yields fewer than 200,000 clones, of which roughly 79% are seen a single time; under 15% belongs to the top ten. Material: PBMCs. Receptors were obtained from a woman aged 45-65 years in good health and CMV-seronegative.

The V and J genes are TRBV2 and TRBJ1-6; 7 bases are a match to TRBD1. V lost 10 bases, J lost 7 bases, and 7 bases stayed unmatched. The CDR3 covers 13 residues. Per germline, CDR1 SNHLY and CDR2 FYNNEI. This CDR3 is CATARDRNSPLHF. The CDR3 nucleotides are TGTGCCACAGCACGGGACAGAAATTCACCCCTCCACTTT.

V and J are TRBV28 and TRBJ2-1; 9 bases fit TRBD2. The germline gives CDR1 MDHEN, CDR2 SYDVKM. The CDR3 spans 15 residues. Losses at the gene ends were 8 bases for V and 7 bases for J; bases not matched to a gene: 12. CDR3: CASLYGLAGRNEQFF. The DNA for the CDR3 is TGTGCCAGCCTCTACGGGCTAGCGGGAAGGAATGAGCAGTTCTTC. The full variable domain, rest sourced from reference TRBV28 and TRBJ2-1, is DVKVTQSSRYLVKRTGEKVFLECVQDMDHENMFWYRQDPGLGLRLIYFSYDVKMKEKGDIPEGYSVSREKKERFSLILESASTNQTSMYLCASLYGLAGRNEQFFGPGTRLTVL.

The rearrangement uses TRBV28 and TRBJ1-4; possibly TRBD1 for D (6 bases). V shed 5 bases and J shed 7 bases, with 17 bases lying between them. The CDR3 has 15 amino acids. Germline V CDR1 and CDR2: MDHEN, SYDVKM. CDR3 residues: CASSKQGRLGEKLFF. In DNA form, the CDR3 reads TGTGCCAGCAGTAAACAGGGAAGGTTAGGTGAAAAACTGTTTTTT. Variable domain in full (rest from reference TRBV28 and TRBJ1-4): DVKVTQSSRYLVKRTGEKVFLECVQDMDHENMFWYRQDPGLGLRLIYFSYDVKMKEKGDIPEGYSVSREKKERFSLILESASTNQTSMYLCASSKQGRLGEKLFFGSGTQLSVL.

The J gene is TRBJ2-7, the V gene TRBV6-5, with unresolved D. The V and J ends lost 0 bases and 7 bases respectively, with 13 bases between them. The germline gives CDR1 MNHEY, CDR2 SVGAGI. The CDR3 totals 14 residues. For the CDR3, the DNA is TGTGCCAGCAGTTACTCTCTACAGTACCAGGAGCAGTACTTC. This translates into CASSYSLQYQEQYF.

The V gene is TRBV9, the J gene TRBJ1-4; D may be TRBD1 (5 bases). Germline V lookup: CDR1 SGDLS, CDR2 YYNGEE. This CDR3 comprises 16 residues. Trimming stripped 0 bases from V and 1 base from J, with 10 bases between. In DNA, the CDR3 is TGTGCCAGCAGCGTAGACTCGGGGGGAACTAATGAAAAACTGTTTTTT. Translated, it gives CASSVDSGGTNEKLFF.

The genes are TRBV2 and TRBJ1-1; TRBD1 might be the D (5 bases). This CDR3 comprises 15 residues. V lost 5 bases and J lost 5, with 18 bases in between. Germline-derived CDR1 and CDR2 are SNHLY and FYNNEI. The CDR3 DNA reads TGTGCCAGCAGTTTCAAGACAGCGCTCAGAACTGAAGCTTTCTTT. This sequence encodes CASSFKTALRTEAFF.

The chain recombines TRBV27 with TRBJ1-3; the match to TRBD1 covers 10 bases. The CDR3 is 17 residues long. Germline lookup yields CDR1 MNHEY and CDR2 SMNVEV (reference sequence). The V segment lost 5 bases and the J segment 2 bases; nucleotides outside the gene matches: 9. As DNA, the CDR3 is TGTGCCAGCAGTCCTTTGGGACAGGGGCGCCCTGGAAACACCATATATTTT. As protein: CASSPLGQGRPGNTIYF.

The genes are TRBV2 and TRBJ2-1; 8 bases are shared with TRBD2. V shed 4 bases and J 3 bases; nucleotides not matched to a gene: 5. This CDR3 spans 15 amino acids. Germline V gene sequence: CDR1 SNHLY, CDR2 FYNNEI. CDR3 DNA sequence: TGTGCCAGCAGTGCGTCGGGGGGGGACTACAATGAGCAGTTCTTC. Translation gives CASSASGGDYNEQFF.